This T cell receptor (beta chain) was identified during a study of control samples from healthy donors and cancer patients. Data came from immunoSEQ multiplex PCR; TCRdb stores just in-frame clones and leaves some out. The profile shows around 84,000 clones, 90% to 95% of them singletons. The CDR3 spans 16 residues. Germline assignment: CDR1 LNHDA and CDR2 SQIVND (reference sequence). The V gene lost 0 bases and the J gene lost 5 bases, with 13 bases spanning the gap. The rearrangement links TRBV19 to TRBJ2-2; possibly TRBD1 for D (5 bases). The sample was blood. The receptor was derived from a man in his thirties or forties in good health. The CDR3 sequence: CASSIDLRTITGELFF. For the CDR3, the DNA is TGTGCCAGTAGTATAGATCTGAGGACAATAACCGGGGAGCTGTTTTTT.